Each of the 15 T cell receptor beta chains below was sequenced from the same sample in a study of early T cells in non-severe SARS-CoV-2 infection. Via MiXCR, TCRdb re-called the 5' RACE reads, giving one row per CDR3 protein. This sample has approximately 30,000 distinct CDR3 sequences, with around 6.9% found just once. Here the sequenced sample was whole blood, taken at baseline. The receptor source for this set is an adult who was a healthcare worker with PCR-confirmed SARS-CoV-2 infection or an uninfected control (not recorded which).

The chain is built from TRBV28 and TRBJ2-7; TRBD1 or TRBD2 may be the D gene (5 bases each). The V gene lost 4 bases and the J gene lost 6 bases, with 7 bases spanning the gap. Germline CDR1 is MDHEN and CDR2 is SYDVKM. This CDR3 spans 11 amino acids. The CDR3: CASSSGAEQYF. The CDR3 bases are TGTGCCAGCAGTTCCGGGGCCGAGCAGTACTTC.

The chain combines TRBV28 with TRBJ1-1; D may be TRBD1 (5 bases). The CDR3 extends over 12 amino acids. Germline CDR1 is MDHEN and CDR2 is SYDVKM. V was clipped by 2 bases and J by 6 bases, with 7 bases between them. The DNA of the CDR3 is TGTGCCAGCAGTTTACTGACAGCTGAAGCTTTCTTT. This translates into CASSLLTAEAFF.

The sample holds a few counts of this clonotype. The V gene is TRBV11-2, the J gene TRBJ2-6; no reliable D call. CDR1 and CDR2 (germline): SGHAT, FQNNGV. The CDR3 is 14 residues long. V was pared by 0 bases and J by 1 base, with 1 base between. Here the CDR3 DNA reads TGTGCCAGCAGCTTAGAATCTGGGGCCAACGTCCTGACTTTC. Translating it yields CASSLESGANVLTF.

Ten or more counts support this clonotype. The rearrangement links TRBV21-1 to TRBJ2-1. TRBV21-1 is a pseudogene segment. CDR3 size: 14 residues. Here the CDR3 DNA reads TGTGCCAGCAGCAAAGGAACAGCCTACAATGAGCAGTTCTTC. Translating it yields CASSKGTAYNEQFF.

This rearrangement joins TRBV28 to TRBJ1-1; D remains ambiguous. CDR1 and CDR2 from the germline V gene are MDHEN and SYDVKM. Trimming took 3 bases from V and 5 from J, leaving 7 bases between them. This CDR3 comprises 12 residues. CDR3: CASSLRVTEAFF. For the CDR3, the DNA is TGTGCCAGCAGTTTGAGAGTAACTGAAGCTTTCTTT. Using reference TRBV28 and TRBJ1-1 for the parts outside the CDR3, the full variable domain is DVKVTQSSRYLVKRTGEKVFLECVQDMDHENMFWYRQDPGLGLRLIYFSYDVKMKEKGDIPEGYSVSREKKERFSLILESASTNQTSMYLCASSLRVTEAFFGQGTRLTVV.

This clonotype has just a few counts. The chain is built from TRBV7-2 and TRBJ2-7; a weak D match, TRBD2 (5 bases). V lost 3 bases and J 4 bases, leaving 7 bases between the germline ends. The CDR3 length is 12 residues. Per germline, CDR1 SGHTA and CDR2 FQGNSA. The chain's CDR3 is CASSFSGYEQYF. DNA for the CDR3: TGTGCCAGCAGCTTCTCGGGGTACGAGCAGTACTTC.

In its sample, this clonotype was seen a few times. This rearrangement joins TRBV24-1 to TRBJ2-3, with D uncertain. Trimming removed 4 bases at V and 5 bases at J, with 3 bases between. This CDR3 is built from 11 residues. Germline V gives CDR1 KGHDR, CDR2 SFDVKD. CDR3 sequence reads: CATSELDTQYF. The CDR3 region has the DNA TGTGCCACCAGTGAATTAGATACGCAGTATTTT.

This clonotype was observed many times. The chain is built from TRBV20-1 and TRBJ1-1; 10 nucleotides line up with TRBD1. CDR3 size: 12 residues. CDR1 DFQATT and CDR2 SNEGSKA come from the germline V gene (reference sequence). After removal of 5 bases from V and 3 bases from J, the junction contained 0 bases not matched to a gene. The CDR3 DNA follows: TGCAGTGCTGGACAGGGGGACACTGAAGCTTTCTTT. Residues: CSAGQGDTEAFF.

The table lists this clonotype with many counts. The genes are TRBV9 and TRBJ1-2; D is perhaps TRBD1 (5 bases). The germline CDR1 and CDR2 sequences are SGDLS and YYNGEE. This CDR3 region has 12 residues. Trimming removed 1 base at V and 7 bases at J, with 8 bases between. CDR3 in DNA: TGTGCCAGCAGCGTAACTCAGGGTGGCTACACCTTC. Its translation is CASSVTQGGYTF. Filled out from reference TRBV9 and TRBJ1-2, the complete variable domain reads DSGVTQTPKHLITATGQRVTLRCSPRSGDLSVYWYQQSLDQGLQFLIQYYNGEERAKGNILERFSAQQFPDLHSELNLSSLELGDSALYFCASSVTQGGYTFGSGTRLTVV.

This clonotype appeared many times. The genes are TRBV7-2 and TRBJ2-1; D ambiguous. The CDR3 spans 13 residues. Germline V gene lookup returns CDR1 SGHTA and CDR2 FQGNSA. The V and J ends lost 0 bases and 9 bases respectively, with 9 bases between them. CDR3 amino acids: CASSLATAGEQFF. In nucleotides, the CDR3 is TGTGCCAGCAGCTTAGCGACGGCCGGTGAGCAGTTCTTC.

The chain uses TRBV20-1 and TRBJ1-5; D remains ambiguous. V was clipped by 1 base and J by 10 bases, with 14 bases between them. CDR1 and CDR2 (germline): DFQATT, SNEGSKA (reference sequence). The length of the CDR3 is 13 residues. The CDR3 loop reads CSARATGNVPQHF. DNA for the CDR3: TGCAGTGCTAGAGCAACCGGAAACGTACCCCAGCATTTT.

This clonotype occurred many times. The V and J genes are TRBV4-1 and TRBJ1-1; possible D gene TRBD1, 5 bases. The CDR3 has 15 residues. Germline V gene lookup returns CDR1 MGHRA and CDR2 YSYEKL. V was trimmed by 0 bases and J by 1 base, leaving 9 bases between them. The CDR3 DNA reads TGCGCCAGCAGCCAAGAGACAGCCACGAACACTGAAGCTTTCTTT. It yields the protein CASSQETATNTEAFF.

V and J are TRBV27 and TRBJ1-1, with TRBD1 as a possible D gene (5 bases). V was cut by 7 bases and J by 8 bases, with 17 bases left in between. The CDR3 runs 13 residues. Germline V gene lookup returns CDR1 MNHEY and CDR2 SMNVEV (reference sequence). This CDR3 is CASTPNRGTEAFF. The CDR3 DNA sequence: TGTGCCAGCACCCCCAATCGGGGGACCGAAGCTTTCTTT.

The genes are TRBV4-2 and TRBJ1-2; D ambiguous. The CDR3 has 14 amino acids. The germline V and J ends were trimmed by 0 bases and 3 bases, with 8 bases remaining between them. CDR1 and CDR2 from the germline V gene are LGHNA and YNFKEQ. The CDR3 nucleotides are TGTGCCAGCAGCCAAGACTTGTCCTACTATGGCTACACCTTC. This gives the protein CASSQDLSYYGYTF.

This clonotype occurred a few times. V gene TRBV5-1 combines with J gene TRBJ2-3, with D perhaps TRBD1 (6 bases). The CDR3 loop spans 14 amino acids. CDR1 is SGHRS and CDR2 is YFSETQ in the germline V gene. Between the trimmed V and J ends, which lost 2 bases and 2 bases, there was a span of 9 bases. CDR3 bases: TGCGCCAGCAGCTTACAGGGCGACACAGATACGCAGTATTTT. This codes for CASSLQGDTDTQYF. The full variable domain, rest sourced from reference TRBV5-1 and TRBJ2-3, is KAGVTQTPRYLIKTRGQQVTLSCSPISGHRSVSWYQQTPGQGLQFLFEYFSETQRNKGNFPGRFSGRQFSNSRSEMNVSTLELGDSALYLCASSLQGDTDTQYFGPGTRLTVL.